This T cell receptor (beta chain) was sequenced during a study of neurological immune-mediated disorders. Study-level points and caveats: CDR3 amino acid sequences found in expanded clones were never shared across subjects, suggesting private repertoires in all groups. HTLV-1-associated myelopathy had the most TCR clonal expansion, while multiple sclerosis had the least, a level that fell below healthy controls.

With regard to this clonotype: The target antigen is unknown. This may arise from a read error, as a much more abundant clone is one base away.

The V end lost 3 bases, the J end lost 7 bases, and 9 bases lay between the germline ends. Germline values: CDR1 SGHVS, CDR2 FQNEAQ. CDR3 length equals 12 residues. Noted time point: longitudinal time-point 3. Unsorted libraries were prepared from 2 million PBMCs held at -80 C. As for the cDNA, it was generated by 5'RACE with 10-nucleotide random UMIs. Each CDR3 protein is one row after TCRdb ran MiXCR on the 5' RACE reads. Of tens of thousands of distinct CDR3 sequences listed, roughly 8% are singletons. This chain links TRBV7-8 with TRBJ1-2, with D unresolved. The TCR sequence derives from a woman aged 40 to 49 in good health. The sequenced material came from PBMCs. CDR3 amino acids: CASSLRSSGYTF. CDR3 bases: TGTGCCAGCAGCTTGAGAAGCAGTGGCTACACCTTC.